This TCR beta chain was recorded in a study of blood T cells in healthy people across ages. To note about this clonotype: Its antigen is currently unknown.

Isolation per sample recovered at least 7 million PBMCs. Study observations and caveats: Percentage of naive T cells showed a strong correlation with TCR beta diversity.

With a J-beta primer mix and a sample-barcoded 5' primer, a second PCR ran about 6 to 11 cycles. TCRdb redid the calling of the 5' RACE reads with MiXCR, one entry per CDR3 protein. The sample yields about 730,000 distinct CDR3 sequences, approximately 39% seen once. From germline, CDR1 is SGHDN and CDR2 FVKESK. The CDR3 has 11 residues. The V end lost 3 bases, the J end lost 11 bases, and 8 bases lay between the germline ends. The gene calls are TRBV14 and TRBJ2-1; D is perhaps TRBD1 (5 bases). This TCR derives from a woman in her fifties or sixties in good health. Sample: blood. This CDR3 is CASSHRDQQFF. In nucleotides, the CDR3 is TGTGCCAGCAGCCACAGGGATCAGCAGTTCTTC.